This T cell receptor (beta chain) stems from a study of T cell responses to AZD1222 COVID-19 vaccine. Sequenced by immunoSEQ multiplex PCR; TCRdb stores in-frame clones only, minus some. Of over 130,000 clones listed, 70% to 90% are singletons. Analysis merged second doses at about 4 or about 12 weeks. Trimming cost V 5 bases and J 1 base, with 0 bases left between them. The CDR3 is 11 residues long. CDR1 is MNHEY and CDR2 is SVGAGI in the germline V gene. Turning to this clone: The antigen is unknown.

Study results and caveats: The donor group comprised mostly white British people and more females; the analysis possibly underestimated clonal diversity. Vaccine-associated CD4 TCRs spanned spike, dominant at 160-218 and 743-854.

The V call is TRBV6-5, the J call TRBJ2-4; no clear D. The TCR was taken from an adult who received the AZD1222 COVID-19 vaccine. Specimen: peripheral blood, collected 28 days after the second AZD1222 dose. The CDR3 reads CASSAKNIQYF. The CDR3 nucleotides are TGTGCCAGCAGTGCCAAAAACATTCAGTACTTC.